Sequencing of this T cell receptor beta chain was carried out in a study of cytomegalovirus exposure and HLA in healthy donors (dated by TCRdb to about 2017). Notes on the research overall: According to a later analysis, one platform produced both the roughly 120 validation repertoires and the 666 repertoires of the first cohort. The study aimed to test whether signatures of past pathogen exposure could be identified by cataloging public T cell receptors. In addition to the first cohort of 500 to 850 subjects, a separate validation cohort of approximately 130 different subjects was used. To predict cytomegalovirus infection status, the study combined high-throughput TCR immunosequencing, statistical association of individual TCRs with disease status, and machine learning. Broader findings and caveats from the paper: Most TCR sequences were observed very rarely across donors, whereas some public TCRs were present in many individuals. Of the cluster scores, 94% were above 0 in a later analysis, which found that TCRs clustered in the first cohort also tended to co-occur in the 120 validation repertoires. A few of the identified cytomegalovirus-associated TCR beta chains were confirmed in vitro to be specific for cytomegalovirus antigens. All 120 or so repertoires were used to score co-occurrence in the validation cohort in a later analysis, because that analysis had no HLA typing for the cohort. The classifier was reported to diagnose cytomegalovirus status with high specificity and sensitivity in both the original and validation cohorts. In the study, 150 to 200 TCR beta chains were listed as associated with cytomegalovirus. The authors suggested that the approach could potentially be generalized to other disease states and immunological phenotypes.

The donors were included in the validation cohort of some 110 subjects, a group kept apart from the 666-subject first cohort. This clone was picked up one time. The target of this receptor is not known. Per-base quality was not reported, and no clone a single base away is much larger than it. The CDR3 numbers 14 residues from cysteine through phenylalanine. Only the CDR3 DNA stays, 42 bases, in frame from base 1. V loses 0 bases of germline sequence and J loses 11 bases, and the interval between the two ends is 16 bases. The library was obtained by the immunoSEQ multiplex PCR assay. As for how the authors treated the data: To diagnose cytomegalovirus status from the catalog of TCR beta chain sequences, a statistical classification framework was built. As stored in TCRdb, this immuneACCESS dataset retains in-frame rearrangements with V and J assigned. A fraction of the clones does not appear; measured against another copy, unresolved V genes explain less than half of the discrepancy, and the remainder lacks a known reason. V and J calls and clone size come straight from that table; D and trimming were deduced from the DNA. The sample data list 65,000 or so clones, and 92% of these were observed just once. Jointly, the top ten make up about 1.2% of the sample.

The sample was PBMCs. The rearrangement combines TRBV23-1 with TRBJ1-1, and TRBD1 may be the D gene, going by 5 matching bases. TRBV23-1 is classed as an ORF, of uncertain function. The TCR sequence derives from a woman aged 18-30 years in good health and CMV-seronegative. The CDR3 protein sequence reads: CASSQSRGPGGAFF. The bases are TGCGCCAGCAGTCAATCCCGGGGCCCTGGGGGGGCTTTCTTT.